Listed below are T cell receptor beta chains from one sample, sequenced in a study of T-cell memory formation after mild COVID-19. TCRdb itself ran the 5' RACE reads through MiXCR, one entry per CDR3 protein. Among about 200,000 distinct CDR3 sequences, around 19% were seen once, and the ten largest hold 2% to 3%. Sequenced sample: PBMCs or a T cell subset sorted from them (not recorded which). The receptors here all came from an adult woman who had mild COVID-19 (a few samples of this study predate the infection). Cell type and time point are not known. CDR3s include the opening cysteine and the closing phenylalanine or tryptophan. A D gene is named only where the DNA matches it firmly. Size is omitted from some rows. Given values are once, few, many or a class for expanded clones.

>TRBJ1-6|few|TRBV4-1|.
TGCGCCAGCAATACCAGGGATTCGAATTCACCCCTCCACTTT
CASNTRDSNSPLHF
>TRBJ2-3|many|TRBV5-5|TRBD2
TGTGCCAGCAGCTCAATTAGCGGGGGCACAGATACGCAGTATTTT
CASSSISGGTDTQYF
>TRBJ1-2|.|TRBV11-3|.
TGTGCCAGCAGCCCATTAGGGAGGGGCTATGGCTACACCTTC
CASSPLGRGYGYTF
>TRBJ2-7|once|TRBV3-1|.
TGTGCCAGCAGCCAAGGGAGGCAGGCTTCGGAGCAGTACTTC
CASSQGRQASEQYF
>TRBJ2-5|few|TRBV7-8|TRBD2
TGTGCCAGCAGCTTACATCGCGGTTTATTGTCTAGCGGGAGTCACGGAGAGACCCAGTACTTC
CASSLHRGLLSSGSHGETQYF
>TRBJ1-1|.|TRBV7-2|.
TGTGCCAGCAGCTTAGTTTATGGGGAAAATGAAGCTTTCTTT
CASSLVYGENEAFF
>TRBJ2-3|many|TRBV12-3/TRBV12-4|TRBD1
TGTGCCAGCAGGTGGGACAGGTTCACAGATACGCAGTATTTT
CASRWDRFTDTQYF
>TRBJ1-6|few|TRBV11-1|.
TGTGCCAGCAGCTTAGCCCGGAATCATTCACCCCTCCACTTT
CASSLARNHSPLHF
>TRBJ2-7|few|TRBV15|.
TGTGCCACCAGCAGCGATGGGGGCTACGAGCAGTACTTC
CATSSDGGYEQYF
>TRBJ1-2|.|TRBV7-8|.
TGTGCCAGCAGCTTTGAGGGATTGGACTATGGCTACACCTTC
CASSFEGLDYGYTF
>TRBJ2-2|.|TRBV27|.
TGTGCCAGCACCCCCACCGGGACTCGGCCCGGGGAGCTGTTTTTT
CASTPTGTRPGELFF
>TRBJ1-2|.|TRBV29-1|.
TGCAGCGACGTTTCGGGGGTAGGCTATGGCTACACCTTC
CSDVSGVGYGYTF
>TRBJ2-7|medium-sized|TRBV12-3/TRBV12-4|.
TGTGCCAGCAGTTCACCCGCTTCCTACGAGCAGTACTTC
CASSSPASYEQYF
>TRBJ1-1|.|TRBV29-1|.
TGCAGCGTTCGAAGCAGTACCAACACTGAAGCTTTCTTT
CSVRSSTNTEAFF
>TRBJ2-2|.|TRBV7-9|.
TGTGCCAGCAGCTTAGACCCCCGGACAGCCTTAATTAACACCGGGGAGCTGTTTTTT
CASSLDPRTALINTGELFF